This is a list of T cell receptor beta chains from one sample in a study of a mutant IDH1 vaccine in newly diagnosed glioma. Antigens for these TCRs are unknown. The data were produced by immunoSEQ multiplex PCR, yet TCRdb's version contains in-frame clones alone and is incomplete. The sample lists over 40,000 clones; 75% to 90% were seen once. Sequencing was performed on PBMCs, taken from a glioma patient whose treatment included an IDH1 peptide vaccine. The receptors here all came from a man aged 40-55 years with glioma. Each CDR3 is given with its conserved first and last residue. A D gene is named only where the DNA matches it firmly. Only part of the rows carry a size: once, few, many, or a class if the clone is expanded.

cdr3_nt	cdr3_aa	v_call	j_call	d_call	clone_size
TGTGCCAGCAGCCCAGGGACGACGGCTGAAGCTTTCTTT	CASSPGTTAEAFF	TRBV11-3	TRBJ1-1	-	-
TGTGCCAGCAGTGATTGGGGACAGATTAACTATGGCTACACCTTC	CASSDWGQINYGYTF	TRBV6-1	TRBJ1-2	TRBD1	-
TGTGCCAGCAGCTTAGGACAGGCGACCACGCAGTATTTT	CASSLGQATTQYF	TRBV7-6	TRBJ2-3	-	-
TGTGCCAGCAGTGAAAGGTATGGGGGCTCTCAGCCCCAGCATTTT	CASSERYGGSQPQHF	TRBV6-1	TRBJ1-5	-	once
TGTGCCAGCAGCTTATATGACACCATATATTTT	CASSLYDTIYF	TRBV11-2	TRBJ1-3	-	once
TGTGCCAGCAGCTTATTCCGGACTAGCGGGAGTACAGATACGCAGTATTTT	CASSLFRTSGSTDTQYF	TRBV7-8	TRBJ2-3	TRBD2	-
TGTGCCAGCAGGGGGGAAGGCGGTCAAGCTTTCTTT	CASRGEGGQAFF	TRBV2	TRBJ1-1	-	-
TGTGCCAGCAGGGGGCAGACTGAAGCTTTCTTT	CASRGQTEAFF	TRBV28	TRBJ1-1	-	-
TGTGCCAGCAGTTTATACAGAGGCGGGATGCGAAGCTTTAATGAAAAACTGTTTTTT	CASSLYRGGMRSFNEKLFF	TRBV28	TRBJ1-4	-	-
TGTGCCAGCTCACTCACAGGGGGCGCTTTCAATGAGCAGTTCTTC	CASSLTGGAFNEQFF	TRBV18	TRBJ2-1	TRBD1	-
TGCGCCAGCAGCCAAGATAGCCGGGACTTCGGGTACGAGCAGTACTTC	CASSQDSRDFGYEQYF	TRBV4-3	TRBJ2-7	-	-
TGTGCCAGCAGCCAAGGAGGTCCCCAGCATTTT	CASSQGGPQHF	TRBV25-1	TRBJ1-5	-	few
TGTGCCAGCAGCCTCTGGGGGGGCTCATGGGAGACCCAGTACTTC	CASSLWGGSWETQYF	TRBV5-6	TRBJ2-5	-	-
TGTGCCGAGCAGGCGGAGGACAGTTACAATGAGCAGTTCTTC	CAEQAEDSYNEQFF	TRBV7-2	TRBJ2-1	-	-
TGTGCCAGCAGCGATTATAAGGACACTGAAGCTTTCTTT	CASSDYKDTEAFF	TRBV21-1	TRBJ1-1	-	-
TGTGCCAGCAGCTTAGCGTCGAGCGGGGGAACAGATACGCAGTATTTT	CASSLASSGGTDTQYF	TRBV7-9	TRBJ2-3	TRBD2	-
TGTGCCAGCAACGTCCAGGGGAACACCGGGGAGCTGTTTTTT	CASNVQGNTGELFF	TRBV28	TRBJ2-2	-	-
TGCGCCAGCAGCTACCGGACAGGGAACAATGAGCAGTTCTTC	CASSYRTGNNEQFF	TRBV5-1	TRBJ2-1	TRBD1	-
TGTGCCAGCAGTTCTCCCGGGACAGGGACTGGAAACACCATATATTTT	CASSSPGTGTGNTIYF	TRBV28	TRBJ1-3	TRBD1	once
TGTGCCAGCAGCCCCCGATCGGGCAGGGTTAATGAAAAACTGTTTTTT	CASSPRSGRVNEKLFF	TRBV11-2	TRBJ1-4	-	once
TGTGCCAGCAGTTCTACCGGGACGGAATATTCACCCCTCCACTTT	CASSSTGTEYSPLHF	TRBV28	TRBJ1-6	-	-
TGTGCCAGCAGCCGGGTGGCGGGTAGGGAGACCCAGTACTTC	CASSRVAGRETQYF	TRBV11-1	TRBJ2-5	-	-
TGCGCCAGCAGTGAGTCCCACATCGGGGGCATTCAGTACTTC	CASSESHIGGIQYF	TRBV10-2	TRBJ2-4	-	-
TGCAGCGTTGGAGTATGGGGGGGATTACGGCGTTCGGATGAGCAGTTCTTC	CSVGVWGGLRRSDEQFF	TRBV29-1	TRBJ2-1	TRBD2	-
TGTGCCAGCAGCTTCGGACAGTACACCGGGGAGCTGTTTTTT	CASSFGQYTGELFF	TRBV7-9	TRBJ2-2	-	few
TGTGCCAGTAGTAAGACTAGCGGGTACTACGAGCAGTACTTC	CASSKTSGYYEQYF	TRBV19	TRBJ2-7	TRBD2	-
TGTGCCAGCAGCTTGGGAACGGGGACTAACTATGGCTACACCTTC	CASSLGTGTNYGYTF	TRBV5-4	TRBJ1-2	-	-
TGCGCCAGCAGCATTGGACGGATTCTCGATGGCTACACCTTC	CASSIGRILDGYTF	TRBV5-1	TRBJ1-2	-	few
TGTGCCTGGAGTGTTAGAGGGGATGGCTACACCTTC	CAWSVRGDGYTF	TRBV30	TRBJ1-2	-	-
TGTGCCACCAGCAGAGACCTACAGGGGAACGCGCAGTTCTTC	CATSRDLQGNAQFF	TRBV15	TRBJ2-1	TRBD1	-
TGTGCCAGCAGTATTAGCGGGAGGGCCGAAGAGCAGTACTTC	CASSISGRAEEQYF	TRBV6-6	TRBJ2-7	TRBD2	-
TGTGCCAGCAGCTTAGGGACAGTTAATGAAAAACTGTTTTTT	CASSLGTVNEKLFF	TRBV7-9	TRBJ1-4	-	-
TGTGCCAGCAGAGAAGGGGGCACAGATACGCAGTATTTT	CASREGGTDTQYF	TRBV6-1	TRBJ2-3	-	-
TGTGCCAGCAGCCCCGATCAGTCTGGAAACACCATATATTTT	CASSPDQSGNTIYF	TRBV7-7	TRBJ1-3	-	-
TGTGCCAGCAGCTTCGAGGGGGGCTACAATGAGCAGTTCTTC	CASSFEGGYNEQFF	TRBV7-2	TRBJ2-1	-	-
TGTGCCAGCACCGACCTCTTTTGGGCAGCATCTTCCTCTGGAAACACCATATATTTT	CASTDLFWAASSSGNTIYF	TRBV11-2	TRBJ1-3	-	-
TGTGCCAGCAGAATTTCACAGGGAGTTGGTTATGGCTACACCTTC	CASRISQGVGYGYTF	TRBV5-5	TRBJ1-2	-	-
TGCGCCAGCAGAAGCGGACAGGGGGGCACCGGGGAGCTGTTTTTT	CASRSGQGGTGELFF	TRBV5-1	TRBJ2-2	TRBD1	-
TGTGCCAGCAGTGTACCGGGACAGGGTTCTGAAAAACTGTTTTTT	CASSVPGQGSEKLFF	TRBV25-1	TRBJ1-4	TRBD1	-
TGTGCCAGCAGCTTAGTACCGGGGACGAATGGCTACACCTTC	CASSLVPGTNGYTF	TRBV7-2	TRBJ1-2	-	-
TGTGCCAGCAGTGATAGGGGAATCACAGATACGCAGTATTTT	CASSDRGITDTQYF	TRBV28	TRBJ2-3	-	-
TGTGCCAGCAGCGTGGAAAGCCGGGAGCTGTTTTTT	CASSVESRELFF	TRBV9	TRBJ2-2	-	-
TGCGCCAGCGCACCCCGGACAGGGCAAGAGACCCAGTACTTC	CASAPRTGQETQYF	TRBV4-1	TRBJ2-5	TRBD1	-
TGTGCCAGCAGCTCCAAGGGACCAAACAATGAGCAGTTCTTC	CASSSKGPNNEQFF	TRBV7-2	TRBJ2-1	-	few
TGCGCCAGCAGCCCCCGAGGAGGGTGGAACACTGAAGCTTTCTTT	CASSPRGGWNTEAFF	TRBV4-1	TRBJ1-1	-	-
TGCGCCAGCAGCTCGACTAGCGGGAACACCGGGGAGCTGTTTTTT	CASSSTSGNTGELFF	TRBV5-1	TRBJ2-2	TRBD2	-
TGCGCCAGCAGGCCGACAGGGCCAACCCTAGATACGCAGTATTTT	CASRPTGPTLDTQYF	TRBV10-2	TRBJ2-3	TRBD1	-
TGTGCCAGCAGCGTACAGGGGGCAAGTCAGCCCCAGCATTTT	CASSVQGASQPQHF	TRBV6-1	TRBJ1-5	TRBD1	-
TGTGCCAGCAACCTTAATTCACCCCTCCACTTT	CASNLNSPLHF	TRBV2	TRBJ1-6	-	-
TGCGCCAGCAGCTTGGGGACGCTAGCGGGAGCCTACAATGAGCAGTTCTTC	CASSLGTLAGAYNEQFF	TRBV5-1	TRBJ2-1	TRBD2	-
TGTGCCAGTAGTATCGGGTCGATCCCCTACAATGAGCAGTTCTTC	CASSIGSIPYNEQFF	TRBV19	TRBJ2-1	-	-